The 21 T cell receptor beta chains below all came from one sample that was sequenced in a study of blood T cell repertoires in COVID-19. Profiled with immunoSEQ multiplex PCR; TCRdb holds only in-frame clones, not every one. Of 180,000 or so clones in the sample, 84% were seen once. The sequencing sample was made of peripheral blood. The receptor source for this set is a human donor with acute or convalescent COVID-19. The donor label of this sample is uncertain.

V gene TRBV30 combines with J gene TRBJ1-5, with 8 bases matching TRBD1. This CDR3 is 14 amino acids long. V lost 5 bases and J lost 3; bases outside the gene matches: 6. CDR1 and CDR2 from the germline V gene are GTSNPN and SVGIG (reference sequence). In DNA form, the CDR3 reads TGTGCCTGGGGGGGACAGGTCGACAATCAGCCCCAGCATTTT. Protein product: CAWGGQVDNQPQHF.

The chain is built from TRBV6-5 and TRBJ1-2; 10 bases map to TRBD1. The V gene's germline CDR1 is MNHEY and CDR2 SVGAGI. The CDR3 consists of 16 residues. V gave up 0 bases and J gave up 10 bases; unmatched junction bases: 11. The CDR3 sequence: CASSYSEGDRGGHYTF. CDR3 DNA sequence: TGTGCCAGCAGTTACTCCGAAGGGGACAGGGGTGGCCACTACACCTTC.

The genes are TRBV9 and TRBJ2-2, with a tentative D call TRBD1 (6 bases). The CDR3 loop spans 14 amino acids. With 4 bases removed from V and 6 bases from J, the gap between germline ends came to 13 bases. Germline CDR1 reads SGDLS; CDR2 reads YYNGEE. In DNA, the CDR3 is TGTGCCAGCAGCCTCAGAGGGGGTCCCGGGGAGCTGTTTTTT. This translates into CASSLRGGPGELFF.

The sample holds one count of this clone. V is TRBV10-3 and J is TRBJ2-5, with D tentatively TRBD2 (5 bases). CDR3 size: 17 residues. V gave up 8 bases and J gave up 3 bases, with 25 bases separating them. Germline values: CDR1 ENHRY, CDR2 SYGVKD. The CDR3 here is CAILLRPLAGGKETQYF. The DNA for the CDR3 is TGTGCCATCCTACTTCGTCCCCTAGCTGGAGGCAAAGAGACCCAGTACTTC.

The chain uses TRBV28 and TRBJ1-5; D unclear. Germline V lookup: CDR1 MDHEN, CDR2 SYDVKM. Between the trimmed V and J ends, which lost 7 bases and 6 bases, there was a span of 7 bases. The CDR3 is 11 amino acids. CDR3 in DNA: TGTGCCAGCAAGTCAGGTCAGCCCCAGCATTTT. Translation gives CASKSGQPQHF.

This clone has a handful of counts. The V gene is TRBV2, the J gene TRBJ2-1; TRBD2 matches at 13 bases. Trimming at V came to 6 bases and at J to 8 bases, leaving 7 bases not matched to a gene. CDR3 length: 15 amino acids. Per germline, CDR1 SNHLY and CDR2 FYNNEI. The CDR3 loop reads CASRPTSGGAYEQFF. CDR3 in DNA: TGTGCCAGCAGACCTACTAGCGGGGGGGCTTATGAGCAGTTCTTC.

This clone was picked up one time. The rearrangement joins TRBV5-1 to TRBJ1-4; D gene uncertain. The V end lost 1 base, the J end lost 0 bases, and 4 bases lay between the germline ends. This CDR3 has 14 residues. Germline-derived CDR1 and CDR2 are SGHRS and YFSETQ. The CDR3 here is CASSLTATNEKLFF. CDR3 in DNA: TGCGCCAGCAGCTTGACAGCAACTAATGAAAAACTGTTTTTT.

The chain employs TRBV4-1 and TRBJ2-3, with 12 bases identical to TRBD1. The germline V gene has CDR1 MGHRA and CDR2 YSYEKL. Germline trimming cut 3 bases from V and 7 bases from J; bases unmatched to any gene: 8. This CDR3 comprises 16 residues. CDR3 sequence (DNA): TGCGCCAGCAGCCAGGGGGGGACAGGGGGCTTTAATACGCAGTATTTT. Translating it yields CASSQGGTGGFNTQYF.

The gene calls are TRBV19 and TRBJ1-3; D is ambiguous. V lost 8 bases to trimming and J lost 4 bases, with 18 bases between them. The CDR3 runs 15 residues. Germline V gives CDR1 LNHDA, CDR2 SQIVND (reference sequence). The CDR3: CASVAGGTGGNTIYF. The CDR3 bases are TGTGCCAGTGTTGCCGGAGGCACGGGGGGAAACACCATATATTTT.

The J gene is TRBJ1-1, the V gene TRBV27, with 10 bases aligning to TRBD1. The CDR3 length is 15 residues. V dropped 0 bases and J dropped 3; count of bases not matched to a gene: 1. Germline assignment: CDR1 MNHEY and CDR2 SMNVEV (reference sequence). The CDR3 protein is CASSLSDRGDTEAFF. CDR3 in DNA: TGTGCCAGCAGTTTATCGGACAGGGGGGACACTGAAGCTTTCTTT.

The genes are TRBV3-1 (or the pseudogene TRBV3-2) and TRBJ2-7; 11 nucleotides match TRBD1. Germline V CDR1 and CDR2: LGHDT, YNNKEL (reference sequence). J was trimmed by 7 bases and V by 5 bases; bases with no gene match: 7. This CDR3 comprises 14 residues. The CDR3 reads CASSYGTGGEEQYF. The CDR3 DNA reads as TGTGCCAGCAGCTACGGGACAGGGGGTGAAGAGCAGTACTTC.

V and J are TRBV11-2 and TRBJ2-1, with unresolved D. V was clipped by 2 bases and J by 0 bases, with 8 bases between them. Germline CDR1 SGHAT, CDR2 FQNNGV. This CDR3 is 15 amino acids long. CDR3 in DNA: TGTGCCAGCAGCTTAATTGCGAGCTCCTACAATGAGCAGTTCTTC. It translates to CASSLIASSYNEQFF.

The chain combines TRBV6-5 with TRBJ2-7; 8 nucleotides line up with TRBD2. Unmatched junction bases numbered 6, after V lost 6 bases and J lost 2 bases. Germline-derived CDR1 and CDR2 are MNHEY and SVGAGI. There are 14 residues in the CDR3. Written as DNA, the CDR3 is TGTGCCAGCAGCCCGCTTAGCGGGGCCTACGAGCAGTACTTC. The encoded protein is CASSPLSGAYEQYF.

This sequence joins TRBV5-1 and TRBJ1-2, with TRBD1 matching 7 bases. The germline V gene encodes CDR1 SGHRS and CDR2 YFSETQ. Trimming removed 6 bases from V and 4 bases from J; junction bases left unmatched: 9. The CDR3 is 14 residues long. The CDR3 reads CASTETGSSYGYTF. CDR3 nucleotide sequence: TGCGCCAGCACTGAGACAGGGTCAAGCTATGGCTACACCTTC.

This chain uses TRBV11-2 with TRBJ1-1; 9 nucleotides match TRBD1. The CDR3 contains 14 residues. V lost 6 bases, J lost 4 bases, and 6 bases stayed unmatched. The germline V gene has CDR1 SGHAT and CDR2 FQNNGV. CDR3 nucleotide sequence: TGTGCCAGCAGTCCCGGACAGGGGAGCACTGAAGCTTTCTTT. Its protein is CASSPGQGSTEAFF.

The chain uses TRBV19 and TRBJ1-5; no reliable D call. Germline V lookup: CDR1 LNHDA, CDR2 SQIVND (reference sequence). The ends were cut back, 3 bases at V and 6 bases at J, with 24 bases in the middle. The CDR3 runs to 18 residues. CDR3 sequence reads: CASSIGGSSPDPGQPQHF. The CDR3 nucleotides are TGTGCCAGTAGTATCGGCGGTTCGTCGCCCGACCCTGGTCAGCCCCAGCATTTT.

The rearrangement links TRBV28 to TRBJ1-6; TRBD1 aligns across 10 bases. The CDR3 is 15 residues long. Germline CDR1 MDHEN, CDR2 SYDVKM. With V trimmed by 3 bases and J by 6 bases, 2 bases remained unmatched. The CDR3 nucleotides are TGTGCCAGCAGTTTCGGGACAGGGGCTAATTCACCCCTCCACTTT. Encoded protein: CASSFGTGANSPLHF.

This chain links TRBV30 with TRBJ2-3; 13 bases line up with TRBD2. There are 16 residues in the CDR3. Germline CDR1 is GTSNPN and CDR2 is SVGIG (reference sequence). Trimming took 1 base from V and 5 from J; bases not matched to a gene: 6. The chain's CDR3 is CAWSEGLAGEGDTQYF. DNA for the CDR3: TGTGCCTGGAGTGAAGGACTAGCGGGAGAAGGAGATACGCAGTATTTT.

The chain recombines TRBV6-5 with TRBJ1-1; D is possibly TRBD1 (5 bases). The CDR3 spans 15 residues. Germline CDR1 reads MNHEY; CDR2 reads SVGAGI. With 5 bases removed from V and 1 base from J, the gap between germline ends came to 14 bases. Here the CDR3 DNA reads TGTGCCAGCAGTCGTATCGGGAGGGGGAACACTGAAGCTTTCTTT. As protein: CASSRIGRGNTEAFF.

The chain has TRBV19 and TRBJ2-1, with D perhaps TRBD1 (6 bases). Germline CDR1 and CDR2: LNHDA and SQIVND (reference sequence). The length of the CDR3 is 16 residues. Trimming stripped 4 bases from V and 2 bases from J, with 15 bases between. The chain's CDR3 is CASSTPSGATYNEQFF. Here the CDR3 DNA reads TGTGCCAGTAGTACCCCCTCAGGGGCCACCTACAATGAGCAGTTCTTC. Looking up the rest from reference TRBV19 and TRBJ2-1 gives the full variable domain: DGGITQSPKYLFRKEGQNVTLSCEQNLNHDAMYWYRQDPGQGLRLIYYSQIVNDFQKGDIAEGYSVSREKKESFPLTVTSAQKNPTAFYLCASSTPSGATYNEQFFGPGTRLTVL.

The gene calls are TRBV5-1 and TRBJ1-1; 7 positions match TRBD1. This CDR3 comprises 14 residues. The germline V gene has CDR1 SGHRS and CDR2 YFSETQ. With V trimmed by 4 bases and J by 6 bases, 9 bases remained unmatched. This CDR3 reads CASSVEYQGAEAFF. The CDR3 DNA is TGCGCCAGCAGCGTAGAGTACCAGGGGGCTGAAGCTTTCTTT.